These 5 T cell receptor beta chains were all obtained from the same sample, sequenced in a study of blood T cell repertoires in COVID-19. Some clones are missing from TCRdb's copy, which holds only in-frame ones; the method was immunoSEQ multiplex PCR. The sample lists 130,000 to 150,000 clones, nearly 90% seen once, with around 1.9% in the top ten. Sample: peripheral blood. These receptors were taken from a man between 65 and 85 years old with acute or convalescent COVID-19.

The rearrangement uses TRBV10-3 and TRBJ1-2; D is possibly TRBD1 (5 bases). The germline V and J ends were trimmed by 3 bases and 0 bases, with 8 bases remaining between them. The CDR3 length is 14 residues. The V gene's germline CDR1 is ENHRY and CDR2 SYGVKD. The CDR3 spells CAISDGRANYGYTF. The CDR3 coding sequence is TGTGCCATCAGTGATGGCAGGGCTAACTATGGCTACACCTTC.

V gene TRBV3-1 (or the pseudogene TRBV3-2) combines with J gene TRBJ2-3; 7 nucleotides line up with TRBD2. Losses at the gene ends were 4 bases for V and 8 bases for J; bases not matched to a gene: 12. Germline V gives CDR1 LGHDT, CDR2 YNNKEL (reference sequence). This CDR3 is built from 15 residues. In DNA, the CDR3 is TGTGCCAGCAGCCGAGGACTAGAAGCTATCCGTACGCAGTATTTT. Its translation is CASSRGLEAIRTQYF.

The rearrangement links TRBV21-1 to TRBJ2-5; TRBD1 was called by the table and not checked on the DNA. TRBV21-1 is shown as a pseudogene. The CDR3 loop spans 14 amino acids. The CDR3 region is CAISGQGEVETQYF. In DNA, the CDR3 is TGTGCCATCTCTGGACAGGGGGAGGTGGAGACCCAGTACTTC.

V gene TRBV2 combines with J gene TRBJ2-3, with D maybe TRBD1 (6 bases). CDR1 and CDR2 from the germline V gene are SNHLY and FYNNEI. Between the trimmed V and J ends, which lost 7 bases and 0 bases, there was a span of 14 bases. This CDR3 has 15 residues. CDR3 coding DNA: TGTGCCAGCATTGCCGACAGGCTCAGCACAGATACGCAGTATTTT. As protein: CASIADRLSTDTQYF.

The rearrangement links TRBV3-1 (or the pseudogene TRBV3-2) to TRBJ1-2, with a tentative D call TRBD1 (5 bases). CDR3 size: 17 residues. V lost 2 bases, J lost 4 bases, and 20 bases lay in between. Germline lookup yields CDR1 LGHDT and CDR2 YNNKEL (reference sequence). The CDR3 region is CASSQRPTDQGGYGYTF. The CDR3 DNA is TGTGCCAGCAGCCAACGACCGACAGATCAGGGAGGCTATGGCTACACCTTC.